Sequencing of this TCR beta chain was carried out in a study of cytomegalovirus exposure and HLA in healthy donors. At the level of the study: HLA-typed donors contributed around 85 million unique TCRs, which were held in an early data release. Findings and caveats of the study: TCR beta V- and J-gene trimming was later associated with a missense DCLRE1C variant. Most TCRs appeared rarely, but some public TCRs recurred in many donors. By HLA locus, TCR association rates varied in a later analysis, with DRB1 showing the most and HLA-C the fewest.

Primers for the PCR totalled 60 Vbeta and 13 Jbeta. Sequencing was performed with immunoSEQ multiplex PCR; in TCRdb, only in-frame clones are kept and a portion is missing. This table has about 130,000 clones, 10% to 13% appearing once. On this clone: Its antigen is not known.

V lost 6 bases, J lost 6 bases, and 13 bases lay in between. Germline values: CDR1 MNHNS, CDR2 SASEGT. CDR3 length: 13 amino acids. This receptor was obtained from a woman in her late teens or twenties in good health and CMV-seropositive. This sequence joins TRBV6-1 and TRBJ2-3; perhaps TRBD2 as D (6 bases). Sequencing used PBMCs. The CDR3: CASRGIAEDTQYF. For the CDR3, the DNA is TGTGCCAGCAGGGGGATAGCGGAGGATACGCAGTATTTT.